This TCR beta chain was retrieved from a study of cytomegalovirus exposure and HLA in healthy donors. This clone was observed a single time. The CDR3 loop spans 12 amino acids. Germline lookup yields CDR1 SGHVS and CDR2 FNYEAQ. Trimming removed 1 base at V and 7 bases at J, with 5 bases between. PCR amplification relied on 60 Vbeta primers (plus 13 Jbeta primers). Measured with immunoSEQ multiplex PCR; TCRdb has only the in-frame clones, and not every one. The sample comprises about 83,000 clones, 60% to 85% of which are singletons, and under 6% rests with the top ten. The sample taken for sequencing was PBMCs. The chain has TRBV7-6 and TRBJ2-4; no definite D call. The sequence was obtained from a man between 18 and 29 years old in good health and CMV-seropositive. The CDR3 DNA follows: TGTGCCAGCAGCTTAGACGGGAACATTCAGTACTTC. It yields the protein CASSLDGNIQYF.